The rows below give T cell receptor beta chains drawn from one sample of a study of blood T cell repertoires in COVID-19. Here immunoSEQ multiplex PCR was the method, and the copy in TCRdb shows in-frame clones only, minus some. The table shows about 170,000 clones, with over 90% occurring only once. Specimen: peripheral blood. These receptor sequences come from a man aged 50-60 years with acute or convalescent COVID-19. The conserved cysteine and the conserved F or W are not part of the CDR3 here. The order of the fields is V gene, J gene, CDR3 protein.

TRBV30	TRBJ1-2	AWRETGDYGYT
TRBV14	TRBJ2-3	ASGPSGADTQY
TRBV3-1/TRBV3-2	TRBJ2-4	ASSLGTSGRVAKNIQY
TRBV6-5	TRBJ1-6	ASCLVASPNNSPLH
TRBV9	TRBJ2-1	ASSVGAGGPNEQF
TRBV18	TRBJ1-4	ASSPGGEAAEKLF
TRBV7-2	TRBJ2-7	ASSFQIGPSYEQY
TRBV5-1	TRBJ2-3	ASSSTRGSSTDTQY
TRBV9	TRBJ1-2	ASSPGTANYGYT
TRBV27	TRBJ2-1	ASSLGGSGYNEQF
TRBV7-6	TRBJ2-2	ASSPPSGGASGELF
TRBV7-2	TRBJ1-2	ASSLDGQGIGGYT
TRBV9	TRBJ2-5	ASSVGGRAEETQY
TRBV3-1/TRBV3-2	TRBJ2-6	ASSQDANSGANVLT
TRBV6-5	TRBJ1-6	ASSPGTWRGSPLH
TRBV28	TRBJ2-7	ASQTGRTYEQY
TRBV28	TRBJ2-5	ATAREGGPGTQY
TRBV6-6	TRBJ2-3	ASSSTGFGTDTQY
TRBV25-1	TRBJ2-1	ASSEYDEQF
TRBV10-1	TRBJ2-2	ASNGGSKNTGELF